The 3 T cell receptor beta chains in this list originate from one sample, sequenced in a study of blood T cell repertoires in COVID-19. The assay was immunoSEQ multiplex PCR, and TCRdb's table has in-frame clones only and misses some. Of about 74,000 clones in the sample, around nine tenths were seen once. Sample: peripheral blood. The origin of the receptors is a human donor in a cohort sampled during active COVID-19.

CDR3 sequence reads: CASSPGPGGFEQFF. In DNA, the CDR3 is TGTGCCAGTAGTCCGGGGCCGGGGGGCTTTGAGCAGTTCTTC. This chain uses TRBV19 with TRBJ2-1, with D perhaps TRBD2 (7 bases). Trimming shortened V by 5 bases and J by 9 bases, and 17 bases separated the two germline ends. Germline CDR1 reads LNHDA; CDR2 reads SQIVND (reference sequence). There are 14 residues in the CDR3.

This rearrangement joins TRBV4-1 to TRBJ2-3; D perhaps matches TRBD2 (6 bases). The V end was cut by 4 bases, the J end by 2 bases, with 16 bases between. Germline V gene data show CDR1 as MGHRA and CDR2 as YSYEKL. The CDR3 consists of 16 residues. The chain's CDR3 is CASSLWGESLTDTQYF. The CDR3, as DNA: TGCGCCAGCAGCCTATGGGGGGAGAGCCTCACAGATACGCAGTATTTT.

The chain has TRBV30 and TRBJ1-5, with D unresolved. CDR3 length: 15 residues. V was trimmed by 5 bases and J by 4 bases, leaving 18 bases between them. Germline lookup yields CDR1 GTSNPN and CDR2 SVGIG (reference sequence). Here the CDR3 reads CAWAPRGYLNQPQHF. The CDR3 region has the DNA TGTGCCTGGGCCCCCCGCGGTTACCTTAATCAGCCCCAGCATTTT.